This T cell receptor beta chain appears in the sequencing data of a study of T cells in Graves' hyperthyroidism and ophthalmopathy. Using RNA transcripts as the source, TCR beta CDR3 regions were amplified. With the HTBI primer set, the TCR CDR3 went through a first round of RT-PCR. TCRdb recomputed calls from the multiplex PCR reads with MiXCR, one row per CDR3 protein. The table has 600,000 to 900,000 distinct CDR3 sequences, less than 20% seen once; the top ten hold around 7.7%. The sample holds a few counts of this clonotype. Patients were aged 18 to 65, had disease duration under 2 months, and had newly diagnosed hyperthyroidism. Germline lookup yields CDR1 KGHSH and CDR2 LQKENI. With 3 bases removed from V and 4 bases from J, the gap between germline ends came to 12 bases. This CDR3 contains 14 residues.

The sample taken for sequencing was blood. This chain links TRBV18 with TRBJ2-5; D not certain. The sequence derives from a man between 18 and 29 years old with Graves' hyperthyroidism. The CDR3 here is CASSPGEAGETQYF. The CDR3 region has the DNA TGTGCCAGCTCACCCGGAGAAGCAGGAGAGACCCAGTACTTC.